One sample yielded the 4 T cell receptor beta chains listed below, sequenced in a study of technical replicates of blood from a few donors. Generated by immunoSEQ multiplex PCR, the TCRdb table keeps only in-frame clones and is missing some. The data contain approximately 85,000 clones, 94% of them singletons. Sample: T cells isolated from PBMCs. These receptors were obtained from a human donor in good health.

The chain couples TRBV18 to TRBJ2-3; no clear D. Germline V CDR1 and CDR2: KGHSH, LQKENI. This CDR3 has 12 amino acids. The V end was cut by 6 bases, the J end by 0 bases, with 4 bases between. The CDR3 loop is CASSYSTDTQYF. CDR3 in DNA: TGTGCCAGCTCCTACAGCACAGATACGCAGTATTTT.

This rearrangement joins TRBV29-1 to TRBJ1-1; 7 bases align to TRBD1. There are 14 residues in the CDR3. V trimming: 6 bases; J trimming: 0 bases; junction bases outside the gene matches: 7. Per germline, CDR1 SQVTM and CDR2 ANQGSEA. CDR3 sequence (DNA): TGCAGCGTCGGAGGGGGCTGGTTGAACACTGAAGCTTTCTTT. Residues: CSVGGGWLNTEAFF.

This chain joins TRBV11-3 and TRBJ2-1, with a possible D match to TRBD1 (6 bases). The CDR3 has 15 residues. Trimming shortened V by 1 base and J by 3 bases, and 10 bases separated the two germline ends. Germline loops: CDR1 SGHNT, CDR2 YENEEA. The CDR3 DNA is TGTGCCAGCAGCTTAGTACCCAGGGGCTACAATGAGCAGTTCTTC. Translated: CASSLVPRGYNEQFF.

CDR3: CASRATGGTDTQYF. CDR3 sequence (DNA): TGTGCCAGCAGAGCGACAGGGGGCACAGATACGCAGTATTTT. The chain employs TRBV5-4 and TRBJ2-3, with 8 bases fitting TRBD1. The CDR3 runs 14 residues. The J segment lost 1 base and the V segment lost 5 bases, leaving 3 bases of the junction unmatched. CDR1 is SGHNT, CDR2 YYREEE, per germline (reference sequence). Full variable domain (rest looked up from reference TRBV5-4 and TRBJ2-3): ETGVTQSPTHLIKTRGQQVTLRCSSQSGHNTVSWYQQALGQGPQFIFQYYREEENGRGNFPPRFSGLQFPNYSSELNVNALELDDSALYLCASRATGGTDTQYFGPGTRLTVL.